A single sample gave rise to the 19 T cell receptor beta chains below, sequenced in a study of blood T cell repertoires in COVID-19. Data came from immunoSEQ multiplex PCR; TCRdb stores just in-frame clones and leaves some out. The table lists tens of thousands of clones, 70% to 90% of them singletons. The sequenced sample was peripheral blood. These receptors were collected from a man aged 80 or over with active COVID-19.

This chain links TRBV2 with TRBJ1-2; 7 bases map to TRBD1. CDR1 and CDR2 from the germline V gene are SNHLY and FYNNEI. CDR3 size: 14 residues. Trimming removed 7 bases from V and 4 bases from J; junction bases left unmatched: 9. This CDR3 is CASKGPGTVYGYTF. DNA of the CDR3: TGTGCCAGCAAAGGACCTGGGACAGTCTATGGCTACACCTTC.

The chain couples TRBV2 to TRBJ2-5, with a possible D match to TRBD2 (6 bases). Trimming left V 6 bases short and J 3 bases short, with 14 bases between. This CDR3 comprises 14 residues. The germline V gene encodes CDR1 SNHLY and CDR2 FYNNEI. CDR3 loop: CASSRDWGEETQYF. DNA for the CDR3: TGTGCCAGCAGCCGGGACTGGGGAGAAGAGACCCAGTACTTC. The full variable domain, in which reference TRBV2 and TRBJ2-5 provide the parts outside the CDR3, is EPEVTQTPSHQVTQMGQEVILRCVPISNHLYFYWYRQILGQKVEFLVSFYNNEISEKSEIFDDQFSVERPDGSNFTLKIRSTKLEDSAMYFCASSRDWGEETQYFGPGTRLLVL.

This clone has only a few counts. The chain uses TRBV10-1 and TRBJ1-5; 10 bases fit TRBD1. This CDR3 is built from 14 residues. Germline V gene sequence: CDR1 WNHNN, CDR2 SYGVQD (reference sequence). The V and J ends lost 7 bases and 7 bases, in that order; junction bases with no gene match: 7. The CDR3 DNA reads TGCGCCAGCATCCCCGACAGGGGGCTGCAGCCCCAGCATTTT. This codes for CASIPDRGLQPQHF.

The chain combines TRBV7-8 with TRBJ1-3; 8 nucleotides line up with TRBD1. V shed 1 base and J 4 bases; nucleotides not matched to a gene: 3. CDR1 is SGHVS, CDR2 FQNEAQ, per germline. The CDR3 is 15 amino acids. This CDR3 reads CASSLGQGRGNTIYF. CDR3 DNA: TGTGCCAGCAGCTTAGGACAGGGGCGCGGAAACACCATATATTTT.

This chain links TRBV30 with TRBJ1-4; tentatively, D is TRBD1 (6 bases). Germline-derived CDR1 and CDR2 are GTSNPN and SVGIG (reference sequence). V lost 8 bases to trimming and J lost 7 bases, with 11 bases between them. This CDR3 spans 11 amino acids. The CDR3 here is CAVGTPEKLFF. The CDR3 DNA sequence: TGTGCCGTCGGGACACCTGAAAAACTGTTTTTT.

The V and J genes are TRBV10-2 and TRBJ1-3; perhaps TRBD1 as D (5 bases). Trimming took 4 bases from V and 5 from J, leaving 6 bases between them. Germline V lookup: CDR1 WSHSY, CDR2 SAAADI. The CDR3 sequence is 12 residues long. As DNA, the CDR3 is TGCGCCAGCAGTGGACAGCGAAACACCATATATTTT. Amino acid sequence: CASSGQRNTIYF.

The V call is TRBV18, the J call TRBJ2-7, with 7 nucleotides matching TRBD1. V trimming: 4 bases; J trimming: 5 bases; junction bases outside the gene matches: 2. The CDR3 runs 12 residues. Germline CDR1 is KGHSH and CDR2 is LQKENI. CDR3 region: CASSQDRNEQYF. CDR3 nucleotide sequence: TGTGCCAGCTCACAGGACAGGAACGAGCAGTACTTC.

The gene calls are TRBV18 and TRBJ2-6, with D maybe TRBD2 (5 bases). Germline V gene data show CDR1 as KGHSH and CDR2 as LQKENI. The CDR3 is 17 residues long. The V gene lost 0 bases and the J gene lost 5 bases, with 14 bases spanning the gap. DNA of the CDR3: TGTGCCAGCTCACCACCGACACCACGGGGTTGGGCCAACGTCCTGACTTTC. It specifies CASSPPTPRGWANVLTF.

CDR3 bases: TGCGCCAGCAGCCCAACGACGGGGGAGACCCAGTACTTC. It specifies CASSPTTGETQYF. The chain employs TRBV5-1 and TRBJ2-5; D is perhaps TRBD2 (5 bases). Germline V lookup: CDR1 SGHRS, CDR2 YFSETQ. V lost 4 bases and J lost 5, with 12 bases in between. The CDR3 covers 13 residues.

CDR3 loop: CATSRDKDVGYGYTF. The DNA for the CDR3 is TGTGCCACCAGCAGAGATAAAGACGTCGGGTATGGCTACACCTTC. The chain carries TRBV15 and TRBJ1-2; D not resolved. Germline V CDR1 and CDR2: LNHNV, YYDKDF (reference sequence). CDR3 length: 15 residues. Trimming left V 0 bases short and J 5 bases short, with 13 bases between.

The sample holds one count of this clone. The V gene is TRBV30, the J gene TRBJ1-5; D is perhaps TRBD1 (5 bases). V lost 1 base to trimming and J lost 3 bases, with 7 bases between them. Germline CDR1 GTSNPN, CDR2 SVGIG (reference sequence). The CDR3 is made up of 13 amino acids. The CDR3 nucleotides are TGTGCCTGGAGTGGGGGCCCCAATCAGCCCCAGCATTTT. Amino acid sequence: CAWSGGPNQPQHF.

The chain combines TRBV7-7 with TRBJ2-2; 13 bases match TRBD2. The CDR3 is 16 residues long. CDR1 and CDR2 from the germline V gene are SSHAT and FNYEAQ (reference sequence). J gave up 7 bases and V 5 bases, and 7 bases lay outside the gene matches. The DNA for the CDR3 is TGTGCCAGCAGCCAACTACTAGCGGGGGGGCTCGGGGAGCTGTTTTTT. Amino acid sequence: CASSQLLAGGLGELFF.

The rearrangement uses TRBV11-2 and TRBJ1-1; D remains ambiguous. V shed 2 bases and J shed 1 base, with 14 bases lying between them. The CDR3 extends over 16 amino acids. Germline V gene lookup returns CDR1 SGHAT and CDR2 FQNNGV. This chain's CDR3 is CASSLTSGYGNTEAFF. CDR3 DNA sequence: TGTGCCAGCAGCTTAACGTCGGGATATGGGAACACTGAAGCTTTCTTT.

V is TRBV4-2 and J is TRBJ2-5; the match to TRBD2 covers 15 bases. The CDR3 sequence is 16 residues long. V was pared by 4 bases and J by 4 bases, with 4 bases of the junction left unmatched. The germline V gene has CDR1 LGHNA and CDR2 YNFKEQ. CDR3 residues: CASSPGLAGGGETQYF. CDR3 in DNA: TGTGCCAGCAGCCCGGGACTAGCGGGGGGCGGAGAGACCCAGTACTTC.

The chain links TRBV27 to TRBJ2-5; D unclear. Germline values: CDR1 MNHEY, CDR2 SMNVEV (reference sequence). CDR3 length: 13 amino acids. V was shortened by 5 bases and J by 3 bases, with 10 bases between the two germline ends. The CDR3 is CASSARREETQYF. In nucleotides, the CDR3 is TGTGCCAGCAGTGCGAGGCGCGAAGAGACCCAGTACTTC.

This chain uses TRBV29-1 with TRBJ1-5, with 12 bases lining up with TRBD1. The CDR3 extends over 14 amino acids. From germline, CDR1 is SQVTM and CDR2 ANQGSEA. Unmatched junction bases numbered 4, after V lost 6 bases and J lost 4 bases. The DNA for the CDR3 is TGCAGCGTGGGGACAGGGGGCAAGAATCAGCCCCAGCATTTT. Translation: CSVGTGGKNQPQHF.

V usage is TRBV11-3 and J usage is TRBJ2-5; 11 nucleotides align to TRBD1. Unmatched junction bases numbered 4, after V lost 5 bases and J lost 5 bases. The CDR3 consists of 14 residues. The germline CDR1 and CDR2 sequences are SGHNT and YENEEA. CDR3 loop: CASSKGQGVETQYF. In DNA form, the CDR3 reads TGTGCCAGCAGCAAGGGACAGGGGGTCGAGACCCAGTACTTC. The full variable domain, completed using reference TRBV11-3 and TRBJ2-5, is EAGVVQSPRYKIIEKKQPVAFWCNPISGHNTLYWYLQNLGQGPELLIRYENEEAVDDSQLPKDRFSAERLKGVDSTLKIQPAELGDSAVYLCASSKGQGVETQYFGPGTRLLVL.

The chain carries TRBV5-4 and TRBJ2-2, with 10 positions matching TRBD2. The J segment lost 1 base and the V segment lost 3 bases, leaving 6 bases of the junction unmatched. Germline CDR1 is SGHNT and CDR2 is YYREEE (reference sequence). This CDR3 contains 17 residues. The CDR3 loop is CASSSPLAGVNTGELFF. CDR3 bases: TGTGCCAGCAGCTCCCCGCTAGCGGGGGTGAACACCGGGGAGCTGTTTTTT.

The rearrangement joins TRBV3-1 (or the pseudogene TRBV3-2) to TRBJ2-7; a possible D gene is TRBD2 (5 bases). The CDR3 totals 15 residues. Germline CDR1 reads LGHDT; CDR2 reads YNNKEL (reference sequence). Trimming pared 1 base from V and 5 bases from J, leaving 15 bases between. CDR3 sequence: CASSQVSVGKDEQYF. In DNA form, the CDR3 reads TGTGCCAGCAGCCAAGTAAGTGTCGGGAAGGACGAGCAGTACTTC.